This TCR beta chain was recorded in a study of a mutant IDH1 vaccine in newly diagnosed glioma. Study-level information: Across weeks 1, 3, 5, 7, 11, 15, 19 and 23, patients received a vaccination each time, eight in all. Onset of vaccination occurred 4-6 weeks following radiotherapy alone, or with temozolomide cycles. Broader study findings: Evidence of vaccine-induced immune responses was documented in approximately 93% of patients. Pseudoprogression appeared unlinked to shifts in leading peripheral T cell clonotypes.

In regard to this clone: Antigen unknown.

The CDR3 contains 14 residues. From germline, CDR1 is MRHNA and CDR2 SNTAGT. V was clipped by 4 bases and J by 4 bases; unmatched bases: 2. Time point noted: week 11, during vaccination. With topical imiquimod, each dose of the vaccine consisted of 300 ug of mutant IDH1 20-mer peptide. Sequencing was performed with immunoSEQ multiplex PCR; in TCRdb, only in-frame clones are kept and a portion is missing. In the table there are 110,000 or so clones, under 90% of which are singletons. The TCR was taken from a woman between 50 and 59 years old with glioma. The chain links TRBV6-4 to TRBJ2-1; 9 nucleotides match TRBD2. Material: PBMCs, obtained from a glioma patient whose treatment included an IDH1 peptide vaccine. CDR3 protein: CASSVSGGYNEQFF. Here the CDR3 DNA reads TGTGCCAGCAGTGTCAGCGGGGGGTACAATGAGCAGTTCTTC.